This is a list of T cell receptor beta chains from one sample in a study of beta chain features in type 1 diabetes. Produced via immunoSEQ multiplex PCR; TCRdb's table is partial and in-frame only. The table lists 350,000 or so clones, about 19% of them singletons, with 0.044% in the top ten. What was sequenced was naive CD4+ T cells from blood. All receptors come from a woman under 30 in good health. The CDR3 runs from the conserved cysteine through the conserved F or W. Each record gives: J gene, V gene, CDR3 protein.

J gene: TRBJ2-1
V gene: TRBV30
CDR3 protein: CAWNQGAYNEQFF

J gene: TRBJ2-1
V gene: TRBV10-3
CDR3 protein: CAISEGRGLAGNEQFF

J gene: TRBJ2-7
V gene: TRBV2
CDR3 protein: CASRDSGGSSYEQYF

J gene: TRBJ2-3
V gene: TRBV7-2
CDR3 protein: CASSPGIPDTQYF

J gene: TRBJ2-2
V gene: TRBV30
CDR3 protein: CAWSVSQAGELFF

J gene: TRBJ1-2
V gene: TRBV19
CDR3 protein: CASSRTFSGISDGYTF

J gene: TRBJ2-5
V gene: TRBV7-6
CDR3 protein: CASTMTAQETQYF

J gene: TRBJ2-1
V gene: TRBV5-1
CDR3 protein: CASSGGWSNEQFF

J gene: TRBJ2-1
V gene: TRBV7-2
CDR3 protein: CASSLRRGVAYNEQFF

J gene: TRBJ2-5
V gene: TRBV27
CDR3 protein: CASSFSGQGTSETQYF

J gene: TRBJ2-1
V gene: TRBV7-3
CDR3 protein: CASSFDRNNEQFF

J gene: TRBJ1-2
V gene: TRBV5-1
CDR3 protein: CASSLGGGMDGYTF